The next 14 T cell receptor beta chains were all read from a single sample in a study of T cell responses to AZD1222 COVID-19 vaccine. Profiling relied on immunoSEQ multiplex PCR, and the TCRdb table lists in-frame clones only, not all of them. The sample comprises 100,000 to 150,000 clones, roughly 85% of which are singletons, and 3.5% to 5% rests with the top ten. This material consisted of peripheral blood, taken 28 days after the second AZD1222 dose. These receptor sequences come from an adult who received the AZD1222 COVID-19 vaccine.

The chain carries TRBV9 and TRBJ1-4, with a tentative D call TRBD1 (5 bases). Trimming cost V 0 bases and J 8 bases, with 11 bases left between them. The CDR3 consists of 14 residues. CDR1 is SGDLS, CDR2 YYNGEE, per germline. CDR3 amino acids: CASSVGGAGEKLFF. The CDR3, as DNA: TGTGCCAGCAGCGTAGGGGGCGCTGGGGAAAAACTGTTTTTT.

The rearrangement uses TRBV9 and TRBJ1-3; D might be TRBD1 (5 bases). CDR1 is SGDLS, CDR2 YYNGEE, per germline. The CDR3 loop spans 14 amino acids. The germline V and J ends were trimmed by 3 bases and 5 bases, with 12 bases remaining between them. CDR3 region: CASSGMTARNTIYF. The CDR3 DNA is TGTGCCAGCAGCGGTATGACAGCCAGAAACACCATATATTTT.

The rearrangement joins TRBV10-2 to TRBJ1-2; D ambiguous. The V end lost 1 base, the J end lost 5 bases, and 2 bases lay between the germline ends. This CDR3 is built from 11 residues. The germline gives CDR1 WSHSY, CDR2 SAAADI. CDR3 sequence reads: CASSELYGYTF. DNA for the CDR3: TGCGCCAGCAGTGAGTTGTATGGCTACACCTTC.

Concerning this clone itself: Other DNA sequences in this sample translate to the same CDR3. The chain carries TRBV4-1 and TRBJ2-7, with 9 positions matching TRBD1. Per germline, CDR1 MGHRA and CDR2 YSYEKL. J lost 3 bases, V lost 3 bases, and 6 bases had no gene match. This CDR3 spans 15 amino acids. The CDR3 bases are TGCGCCAGCAGCCACCCCGGACAGGGGATCTACGAGCAGTACTTC. Translation: CASSHPGQGIYEQYF.

This sequence joins TRBV6-6 and TRBJ1-4; possibly TRBD1 for D (6 bases). The CDR3 runs 14 residues. Germline CDR1 MNHNY, CDR2 SVGAGI (reference sequence). V lost 5 bases, J lost 8 bases, and 15 bases lay in between. CDR3 sequence (DNA): TGTGCCAGCAGTCCTGGAGGGGGGAAGGAAAAACTGTTTTTT. This encodes CASSPGGGKEKLFF.

V and J are TRBV3-1 (or the pseudogene TRBV3-2) and TRBJ1-5; D uncertain. The CDR3 covers 15 residues. The V and J ends lost 0 bases and 4 bases respectively, with 10 bases between them. Germline V gives CDR1 LGHDT, CDR2 YNNKEL (reference sequence). The CDR3, as DNA: TGTGCCAGCAGCCAAGATTTAATAGGGAATCAGCCCCAGCATTTT. Its translation: CASSQDLIGNQPQHF.

V is TRBV27 and J is TRBJ1-4, with unresolved D. V was trimmed by 6 bases and J by 5 bases, leaving 13 bases between them. This CDR3 has 14 amino acids. Germline CDR1 reads MNHEY; CDR2 reads SMNVEV (reference sequence). The CDR3 region has the DNA TGTGCCAGCAGCCAAGGTGTCGCGAATGAAAAACTGTTTTTT. It translates to CASSQGVANEKLFF. The full variable domain, its missing parts supplied by reference TRBV27 and TRBJ1-4, is EAQVTQNPRYLITVTGKKLTVTCSQNMNHEYMSWYRQDPGLGLRQIYYSMNVEVTDKGDVPEGYKVSRKEKRNFPLILESPSPNQTSLYFCASSQGVANEKLFFGSGTQLSVL.

V gene TRBV7-2 combines with J gene TRBJ1-5; D gene ambiguous. Trimming stripped 5 bases from V and 0 bases from J, with 8 bases between. CDR3 length: 14 amino acids. The germline V gene encodes CDR1 SGHTA and CDR2 FQGNSA. CDR3: CASSGQNSNQPQHF. CDR3 coding DNA: TGTGCCAGCAGCGGGCAGAATAGCAATCAGCCCCAGCATTTT.

The V and J genes are TRBV7-9 and TRBJ2-7; TRBD1 or TRBD2 may be the D gene (6 bases each). CDR1 is SEHNR and CDR2 is FQNEAQ in the germline V gene (reference sequence). Deletions cut 2 bases from V and 0 bases from J, with 17 bases between. CDR3 length equals 17 residues. DNA for the CDR3: TGTGCCAGCAGCTTAAGTTTCGGGGGCCAAATCTCCTACGAGCAGTACTTC. This codes for CASSLSFGGQISYEQYF.

The genes are TRBV6-2 or TRBV6-3 and TRBJ2-7, with TRBD2 identical over 14 bases. V was clipped by 6 bases and J by 5 bases; unmatched bases: 12. The CDR3 is 17 amino acids. Germline V lookup: CDR1 MNHEY, CDR2 SVGEGT. For the CDR3, the DNA is TGTGCCAGCAGCTCACCGGGACTAGCGGGGGCAAAAAACGAGCAGTACTTC. Its translation is CASSSPGLAGAKNEQYF.

The table lists this clone with a count of one. CDR3 bases: TGTGCCAGCTCACCCCTTACTAGCGGGGGGTTTTATGAGCAGTTCTTC. Translating it yields CASSPLTSGGFYEQFF. The rearrangement links TRBV18 to TRBJ2-1, with 12 bases lining up with TRBD2. From germline, CDR1 is KGHSH and CDR2 LQKENI. The CDR3 sequence is 16 residues long. With 3 bases clipped from V and 8 bases from J, the junction kept 8 bases outside the gene matches.

The rearrangement uses TRBV5-5 and TRBJ2-5; D is unclear. The CDR3 consists of 12 residues. Trimming shortened V by 4 bases and J by 3 bases, and 7 bases separated the two germline ends. Germline CDR1 reads SGHKS; CDR2 reads YYEKEE (reference sequence). The CDR3 region has the DNA TGTGCCAGCAGCCTCGCTGAAGAGACCCAGTACTTC. Translating gives CASSLAEETQYF.

The genes are TRBV13 and TRBJ1-3; D might be TRBD1 (5 bases). V lost 4 bases and J 4 bases, leaving 11 bases between the germline ends. The CDR3 is made up of 14 amino acids. Germline assignment: CDR1 PRHDT and CDR2 FYEKMQ (reference sequence). The DNA of the CDR3 is TGTGCCAGCAGCTCTGACAGTAGAGGAAACACCATATATTTT. Protein product: CASSSDSRGNTIYF.

The CDR3 nucleotides read TGTGCCAGCAGCTTATTCCGGACAACTAATGAAAAACTGTTTTTT. This encodes CASSLFRTTNEKLFF. The J gene is TRBJ1-4, the V gene TRBV5-6; no definite D call. Germline loops: CDR1 SGHDT, CDR2 YYEEEE. The germline V and J ends were trimmed by 2 bases and 0 bases, with 8 bases remaining between them. The CDR3 totals 15 residues.